This T cell receptor beta chain was retrieved from a study of T cell repertoires in cytomegalovirus infection. Study-level information: It was recently identified HLA-C-restricted and well-studied HLA-B-restricted CMV epitopes that the study used. CMV infection plus the matching HLA type was flagged by public TCR beta signatures. Findings of the study overall: Cumulated frequencies of public TCR beta families served to identify carriers of CMV plus the relevant HLA.

This clonotype was observed a handful of times. Its antigen remains unidentified. In TCRdb, the reads were re-called with MiXCR into one record per CDR3 protein. Among 900,000 to 950,000 distinct CDR3 sequences listed, approximately 31% were seen once. Losses at the gene ends were 11 bases for V and 3 bases for J; bases not matched to a gene: 11. The CDR3 totals 15 residues. The V gene's germline CDR1 is WSHSY and CDR2 SAAADI. The TCR comes from a human donor in good health (CMV status not recorded). Some clones in this sample may be carry-over from other donors' samples. This specimen was cultured CD8+ T cells from PBMCs, taken from culture after CMV antigen stimulation. The genes are TRBV10-2 and TRBJ2-2; TRBD2 matches 8 bases. As DNA, the CDR3 is TGCGCCGGACGATTAGCGGGGACCTACACCGGGGAGCTGTTTTTT. Its protein is CAGRLAGTYTGELFF.